This TCR beta chain was obtained from a study of OX40 agonist ivuxolimab in advanced cancers. With regard to the full study: Ivuxolimab was an agonistic, fully human IgG2 monoclonal antibody directed against OX40 (CD134), a costimulatory receptor. Intravenous ivuxolimab was administered to patients every 2 weeks at six dose levels: 0.01, 0.1, 0.3, 1.5, 3 and 10 mg/kg. Among the roughly 54 dose-escalation patients, about 19 had hepatocellular carcinoma, 15 or so melanoma, 9 renal cell carcinoma and 9 head and neck cancer. In the dose-escalation cohort, 82.7% of patients were male, and the mean age was approximately 55 years, with a range of roughly 20 to 80. Patients were allowed to have had prior anti-PD-1, anti-PD-L1 or anti-CTLA-4 therapy, and 40% of the dose-escalation patients had previously received checkpoint inhibitors. Three dose-escalation patients achieved partial responses, one with hepatocellular carcinoma and two with cutaneous melanoma. The purpose of peripheral TCRbeta sequencing was to test whether ivuxolimab changed TCR sequence diversity and led to clonal T-cell expansion. The paper covers the monotherapy dose-escalation part of the phase I ivuxolimab trial, which included N ≈ 54 patients.

In the case of this clone: Its binding antigen is unknown. No quality values exist for individual bases; no much larger clone is one base distant.

V is reduced by 2 bases and J by 2 bases, leaving a spacing of 10 bases between them. Its CDR3 holds 16 amino acids, cysteine through phenylalanine. Here the CDR3 DNA is all that survives: 48 bases in frame from base 1. The germline V gene supplies CDR1 MRHNA and CDR2 SNTAGT. Overall study outcomes, separate from this receptor: After ivuxolimab, CD8+ T cells had more expanded clones than CD4+ T cells on average. Low levels of normalized T-cell clonal expansion were also seen in some patients who did not respond. In the 0.1-3.0 mg/kg groups, partial responders had among the lowest normalized peripheral clonal expansion, particularly in CD8+ T cells. Which antigens the clonally expanded peripheral T cells were specific for was not determined. At doses of 0.1 to 3.0 mg/kg, clonal expansion of both CD4+ and CD8+ T cells in blood was seen between baseline and week 6.

Genomic DNA was extracted from sorted cells for sequencing of the TCRbeta CDR3 region. The immunoSEQ Assay was used for sequencing of TCRbeta CDR3 regions. Sourced from immuneACCESS, this table was stored by TCRdb with only in-frame sequences that have V and J called. A share of the clones is absent; for the studies checked, an unresolved V gene accounts for under half, and the remainder has no known explanation. The sample has about 32,000 clones on record, approximately 89% of them singletons. Approximately 26% of the sample is in the top ten clones. Patients with a history of autoimmune disease or receiving systemic immunosuppression were excluded from the trial. Peripheral blood for TCR sequencing was collected from all dose cohorts at baseline, on cycle 4 day 1, and on cycle 7 day 1. The samples were taken from a phase I, first-in-human, multicenter, open-label dose-escalation trial of ivuxolimab. Adults with locally advanced or metastatic melanoma, renal cell, hepatocellular, or head and neck squamous cell carcinoma were enrolled in the trial. Before TCR sequencing, CD4+ T cells and CD8+ T cells from peripheral blood were sorted into separate populations.

This TCR was sampled from an adult with an advanced solid tumor such as melanoma, head and neck, liver or kidney cancer. The source material was CD4+ or CD8+ T cells sorted from blood, sampled in a trial of the OX40 agonist ivuxolimab. The chain joins TRBV6-4 to TRBJ2-6; the best D guess is TRBD2, with 7 bases matching. The nucleotide sequence reads as follows: TGTGCCAGCAGTGACCCGGGGGGCGCTGGGGCCAACGTCCTGACTTTC. Translation gives CASSDPGGAGANVLTF.